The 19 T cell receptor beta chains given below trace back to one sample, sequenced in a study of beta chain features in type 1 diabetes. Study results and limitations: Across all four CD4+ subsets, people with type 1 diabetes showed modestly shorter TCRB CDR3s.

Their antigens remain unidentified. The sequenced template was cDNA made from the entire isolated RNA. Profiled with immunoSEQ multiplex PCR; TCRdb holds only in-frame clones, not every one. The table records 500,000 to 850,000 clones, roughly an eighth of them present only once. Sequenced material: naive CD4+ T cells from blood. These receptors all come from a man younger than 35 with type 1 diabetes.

The CDR3 nucleotides are TGTGCCAGCAGCGGAGATGATGAAAAACTGTTTTTT. Translated: CASSGDDEKLFF. V is TRBV25-1 and J is TRBJ1-4; no clear D. Trimming shortened V by 6 bases and J by 6 bases, and 8 bases separated the two germline ends. The germline gives CDR1 MGHDK, CDR2 SYGVNS. CDR3 length equals 12 residues.

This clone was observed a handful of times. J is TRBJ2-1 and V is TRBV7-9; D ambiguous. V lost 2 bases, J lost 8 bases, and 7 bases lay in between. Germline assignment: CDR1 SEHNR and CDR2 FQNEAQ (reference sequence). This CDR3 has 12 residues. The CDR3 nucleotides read TGTGCCAGCAGCTTAAAAGGTCATGAGCAGTTCTTC. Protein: CASSLKGHEQFF.

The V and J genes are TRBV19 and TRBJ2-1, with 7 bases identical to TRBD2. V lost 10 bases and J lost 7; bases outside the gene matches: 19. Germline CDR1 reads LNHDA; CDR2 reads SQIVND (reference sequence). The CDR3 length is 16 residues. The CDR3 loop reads CATHSPGGGLPNEQFF. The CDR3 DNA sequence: TGTGCCACCCACTCCCCCGGCGGGGGTTTACCGAATGAGCAGTTCTTC.

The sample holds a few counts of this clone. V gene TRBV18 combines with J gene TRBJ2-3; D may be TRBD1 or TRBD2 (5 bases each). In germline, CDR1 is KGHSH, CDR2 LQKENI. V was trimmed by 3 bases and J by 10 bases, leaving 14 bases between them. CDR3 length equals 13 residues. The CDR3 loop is CASSPQRDDSQYF. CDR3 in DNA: TGTGCCAGCTCACCCCAGAGGGACGATTCGCAGTATTTT.

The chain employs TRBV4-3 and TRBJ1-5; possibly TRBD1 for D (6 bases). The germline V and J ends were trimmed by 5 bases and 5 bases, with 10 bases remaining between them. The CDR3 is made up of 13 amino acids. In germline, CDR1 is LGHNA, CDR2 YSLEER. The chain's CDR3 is CASSVRTDQPQHF. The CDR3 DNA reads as TGCGCCAGCAGCGTCCGGACAGATCAGCCCCAGCATTTT.

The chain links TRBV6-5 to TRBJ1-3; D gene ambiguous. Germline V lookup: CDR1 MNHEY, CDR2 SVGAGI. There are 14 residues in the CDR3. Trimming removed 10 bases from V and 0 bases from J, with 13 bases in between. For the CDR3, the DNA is TGTGCCATCAACACCAAGCACTCTGGAAACACCATATATTTT. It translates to CAINTKHSGNTIYF.

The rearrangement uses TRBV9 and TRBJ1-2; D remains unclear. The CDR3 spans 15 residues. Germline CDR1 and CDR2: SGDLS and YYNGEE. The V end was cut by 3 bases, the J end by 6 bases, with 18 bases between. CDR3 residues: CASSGPLQWQDGYTF. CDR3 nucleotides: TGTGCCAGCAGCGGGCCTCTCCAGTGGCAGGATGGCTACACCTTC.

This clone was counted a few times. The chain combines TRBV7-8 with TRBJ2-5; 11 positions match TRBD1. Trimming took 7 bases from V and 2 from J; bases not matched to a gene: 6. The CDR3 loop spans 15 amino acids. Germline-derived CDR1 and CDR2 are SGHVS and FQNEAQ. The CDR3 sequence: CASTFGQGAQETQYF. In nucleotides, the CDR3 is TGTGCCAGCACCTTCGGACAGGGGGCACAAGAGACCCAGTACTTC. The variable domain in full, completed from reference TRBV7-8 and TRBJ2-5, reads GAGVSQSPRYKVAKRGQDVALRCDPISGHVSLFWYQQALGQGPEFLTYFQNEAQLDKSGLPSDRFFAERPEGSVSTLKIQRTQQEDSAVYLCASTFGQGAQETQYFGPGTRLLVL.

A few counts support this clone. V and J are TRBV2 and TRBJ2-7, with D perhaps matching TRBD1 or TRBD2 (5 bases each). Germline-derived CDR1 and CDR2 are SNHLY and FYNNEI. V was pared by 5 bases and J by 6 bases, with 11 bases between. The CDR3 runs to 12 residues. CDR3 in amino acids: CASSPPGGEQYF. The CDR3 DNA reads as TGTGCCAGCAGTCCTCCTGGGGGCGAGCAGTACTTC.

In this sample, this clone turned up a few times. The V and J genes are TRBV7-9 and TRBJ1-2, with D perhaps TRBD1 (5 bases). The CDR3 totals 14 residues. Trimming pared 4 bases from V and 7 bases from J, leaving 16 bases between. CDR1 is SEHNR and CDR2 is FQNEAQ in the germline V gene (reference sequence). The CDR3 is CASSWGDAGGGYTF. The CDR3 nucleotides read TGTGCCAGCAGCTGGGGGGATGCTGGTGGTGGCTACACCTTC. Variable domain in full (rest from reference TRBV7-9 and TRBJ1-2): DTGVSQNPRHKITKRGQNVTFRCDPISEHNRLYWYRQTLGQGPEFLTYFQNEAQLEKSRLLSDRFSAERPKGSFSTLEIQRTEQGDSAMYLCASSWGDAGGGYTFGSGTRLTVV.

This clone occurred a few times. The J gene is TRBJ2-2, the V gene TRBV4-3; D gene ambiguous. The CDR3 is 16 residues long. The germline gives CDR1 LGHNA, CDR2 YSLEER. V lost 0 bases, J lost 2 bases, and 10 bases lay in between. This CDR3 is CASSQDSGPNTGELFF. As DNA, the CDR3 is TGCGCCAGCAGCCAAGATAGTGGGCCTAACACCGGGGAGCTGTTTTTT.

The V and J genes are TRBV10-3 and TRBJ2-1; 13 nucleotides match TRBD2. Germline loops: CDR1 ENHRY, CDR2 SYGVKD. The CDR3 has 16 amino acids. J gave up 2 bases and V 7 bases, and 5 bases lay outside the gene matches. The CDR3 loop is CAITRTSGGAYNEQFF. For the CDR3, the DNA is TGTGCCATCACCCGGACTAGCGGGGGAGCCTACAATGAGCAGTTCTTC.

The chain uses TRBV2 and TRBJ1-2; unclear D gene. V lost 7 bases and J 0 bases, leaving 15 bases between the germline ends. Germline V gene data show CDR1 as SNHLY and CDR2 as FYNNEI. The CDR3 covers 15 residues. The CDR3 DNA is TGTGCCAGCAATTTAGTCGGGCTAGCTAACTATGGCTACACCTTC. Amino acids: CASNLVGLANYGYTF. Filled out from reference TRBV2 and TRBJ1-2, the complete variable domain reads EPEVTQTPSHQVTQMGQEVILRCVPISNHLYFYWYRQILGQKVEFLVSFYNNEISEKSEIFDDQFSVERPDGSNFTLKIRSTKLEDSAMYFCASNLVGLANYGYTFGSGTRLTVV.

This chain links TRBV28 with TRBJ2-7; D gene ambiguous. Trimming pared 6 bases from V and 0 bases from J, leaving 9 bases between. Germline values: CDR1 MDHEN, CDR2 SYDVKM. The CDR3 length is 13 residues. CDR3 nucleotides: TGTGCCAGCAGGTTCAGTGGCTCCTACGAGCAGTACTTC. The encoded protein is CASRFSGSYEQYF. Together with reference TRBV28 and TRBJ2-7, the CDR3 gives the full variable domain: DVKVTQSSRYLVKRTGEKVFLECVQDMDHENMFWYRQDPGLGLRLIYFSYDVKMKEKGDIPEGYSVSREKKERFSLILESASTNQTSMYLCASRFSGSYEQYFGPGTRLTVT.

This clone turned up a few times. For the CDR3, the DNA is TGTGCCAGCCGCCTACTCCACCAGCAGTACTTC. It is translated as CASRLLHQQYF. The genes are TRBV6-5 and TRBJ2-7; D not certain. The CDR3 has 11 residues. V was cut by 8 bases and J by 8 bases, with 13 bases left in between. Germline assignment: CDR1 MNHEY and CDR2 SVGAGI.

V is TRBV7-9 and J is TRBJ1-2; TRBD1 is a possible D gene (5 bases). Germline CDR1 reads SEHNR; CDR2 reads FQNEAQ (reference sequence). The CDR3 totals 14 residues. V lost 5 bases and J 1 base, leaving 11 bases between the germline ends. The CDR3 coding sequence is TGTGCCAGCAGCCATAGGGACCGTAACTATGGCTACACCTTC. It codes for CASSHRDRNYGYTF. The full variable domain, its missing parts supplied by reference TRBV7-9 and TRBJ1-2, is DTGVSQNPRHKITKRGQNVTFRCDPISEHNRLYWYRQTLGQGPEFLTYFQNEAQLEKSRLLSDRFSAERPKGSFSTLEIQRTEQGDSAMYLCASSHRDRNYGYTFGSGTRLTVV.

CDR3 loop: CASSIYRGNEKLFF. Here the CDR3 DNA reads TGTGCCAGCAGCATTTACAGGGGGAATGAAAAACTGTTTTTT. The chain couples TRBV13 to TRBJ1-4; 8 bases line up with TRBD1. Germline CDR1 reads PRHDT; CDR2 reads FYEKMQ (reference sequence). V dropped 5 bases and J dropped 5; count of bases not matched to a gene: 4. The CDR3 spans 14 residues. The entire variable domain, with the rest obtained from reference TRBV13 and TRBJ1-4, is as follows: AAGVIQSPRHLIKEKRETATLKCYPIPRHDTVYWYQQGPGQDPQFLISFYEKMQSDKGSIPDRFSAQQFSDYHSELNMSSLELGDSALYFCASSIYRGNEKLFFGSGTQLSVL.

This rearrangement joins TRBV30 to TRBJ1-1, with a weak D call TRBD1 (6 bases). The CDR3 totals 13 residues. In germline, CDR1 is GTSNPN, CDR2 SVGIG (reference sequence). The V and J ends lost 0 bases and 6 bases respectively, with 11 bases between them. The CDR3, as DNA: TGTGCCTGGAGTGTAGGGGGGACCGCTGAAGCTTTCTTT. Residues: CAWSVGGTAEAFF.

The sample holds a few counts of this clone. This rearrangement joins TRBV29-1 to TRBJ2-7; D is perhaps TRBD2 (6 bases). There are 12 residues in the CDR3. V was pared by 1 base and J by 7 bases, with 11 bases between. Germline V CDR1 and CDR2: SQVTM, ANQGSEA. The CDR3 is CSVEVAAGEQYF. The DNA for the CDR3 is TGCAGCGTTGAAGTGGCCGCGGGGGAGCAGTACTTC.